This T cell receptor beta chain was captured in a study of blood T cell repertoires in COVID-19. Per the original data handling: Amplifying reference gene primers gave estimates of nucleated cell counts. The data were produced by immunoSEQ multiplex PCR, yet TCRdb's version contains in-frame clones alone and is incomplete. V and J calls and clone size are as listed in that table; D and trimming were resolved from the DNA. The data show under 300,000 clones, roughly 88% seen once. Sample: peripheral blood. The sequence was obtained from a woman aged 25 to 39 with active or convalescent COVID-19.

This CDR3 reads CASSTFDRYGYTF. CDR3 coding DNA: TGTGCCAGTAGTACCTTCGACAGGTATGGCTACACCTTC. The V and J genes are TRBV19 and TRBJ1-2; TRBD1 might be the D (6 bases). The germline V and J ends were trimmed by 4 bases and 5 bases, with 11 bases remaining between them. Germline values: CDR1 LNHDA, CDR2 SQIVND (reference sequence). CDR3 length: 13 residues.